These 22 T cell receptor beta chains share one sample of origin, sequenced in a study of cytomegalovirus exposure and HLA in healthy donors. Libraries were prepared by immunoSEQ multiplex PCR; TCRdb keeps only in-frame clonotypes and omits some of them. The profile covers 150,000 or so clones, with approximately 90% appearing a single time and 1.4% taken by the ten largest. Sequenced sample: PBMCs. The receptors here all came from a woman aged 30 to 39 in good health and CMV-seronegative.

V and J are TRBV10-2 and TRBJ1-6, with unresolved D. Germline V gene data show CDR1 as WSHSY and CDR2 as SAAADI. V lost 3 bases to trimming and J lost 9 bases, with 15 bases between them. This CDR3 has 15 residues. The CDR3 reads CASSEWVPRSSPLHF. CDR3 nucleotide sequence: TGCGCCAGCAGTGAATGGGTCCCTAGGAGTTCACCCCTCCACTTT.

The chain joins TRBV6-1 to TRBJ2-3; 9 nucleotides align to TRBD2. V was clipped by 7 bases and J by 2 bases; unmatched bases: 4. Looked up from germline, CDR1 is MNHNS and CDR2 is SASEGT. This CDR3 comprises 14 residues. CDR3 loop: CASKERGATDTQYF. The CDR3 nucleotides read TGTGCCAGCAAAGAGCGGGGGGCCACAGATACGCAGTATTTT.

The V gene is TRBV4-2, the J gene TRBJ2-1; weak D call: TRBD2 (6 bases). This CDR3 is built from 16 residues. CDR1 is LGHNA and CDR2 is YNFKEQ in the germline V gene. V was clipped by 0 bases and J by 3 bases, with 12 bases between them. CDR3 region: CASSQDHSGNYNEQFF. The CDR3 nucleotides read TGTGCCAGCAGCCAAGATCATAGCGGAAACTACAATGAGCAGTTCTTC.

The CDR3 region is CASSQESQGAGANVLTF. For the CDR3, the DNA is TGCGCCAGCAGCCAAGAGAGTCAGGGGGCGGGGGCCAACGTCCTGACTTTC. The chain combines TRBV4-3 with TRBJ2-6, with 8 bases lining up with TRBD1. The CDR3 extends over 17 amino acids. In germline, CDR1 is LGHNA, CDR2 YSLEER. V trimming: 0 bases; J trimming: 4 bases; junction bases outside the gene matches: 5.

The J gene is TRBJ2-1, the V gene TRBV7-2, with 9 bases fitting TRBD1. The V gene end was trimmed by 2 bases and the J gene end by 6 bases; junction bases not matched to a gene: 5. CDR1 and CDR2 from the germline V gene are SGHTA and FQGNSA. CDR3 length: 15 amino acids. The CDR3 reads CASSLLGTGSNEQFF. The CDR3 DNA sequence: TGTGCCAGCAGCTTATTAGGGACAGGGTCCAATGAGCAGTTCTTC.

J is TRBJ2-7 and V is TRBV7-8; 7 bases are a match to TRBD1. The CDR3 contains 15 residues. Germline loops: CDR1 SGHVS, CDR2 FQNEAQ. The V gene end was trimmed by 5 bases and the J gene end by 0 bases; junction bases not matched to a gene: 7. This CDR3 reads CASSPDRLSSYEQYF. In DNA, the CDR3 is TGTGCCAGCAGCCCGGACAGGTTAAGCTCCTACGAGCAGTACTTC.

The J gene is TRBJ2-5, the V gene TRBV4-3, with 7 bases fitting TRBD2. Trimming at V came to 1 base and at J to 5 bases, leaving 4 bases not matched to a gene. The CDR3 has 14 amino acids. Germline-derived CDR1 and CDR2 are LGHNA and YSLEER. The CDR3 DNA reads TGCGCCAGCAGCCAAGCGGGGGGTGGGGAGACCCAGTACTTC. It codes for CASSQAGGGETQYF.

This rearrangement joins TRBV6-5 to TRBJ1-2; D remains unclear. Looked up from germline, CDR1 is MNHEY and CDR2 is SVGAGI. The CDR3 runs 13 residues. V was clipped by 2 bases and J by 7 bases, with 11 bases between them. The DNA for the CDR3 is TGTGCCAGCAGTTACGAGGGCGCCGGTGGCTACACCTTC. Translated, it gives CASSYEGAGGYTF.

This clone turned up a few times. V is TRBV2 and J is TRBJ2-7, with a tentative D call TRBD2 (5 bases). The germline V and J ends were trimmed by 6 bases and 5 bases, with 17 bases remaining between them. Germline V CDR1 and CDR2: SNHLY, FYNNEI. CDR3 size: 14 residues. CDR3 sequence (DNA): TGTGCCAGCAGAGCACAACTAGATCTCGACGAGCAGTACTTC. This codes for CASRAQLDLDEQYF.

The chain uses TRBV27 and TRBJ1-2; a weak D match, TRBD1 (6 bases). Germline V gene sequence: CDR1 MNHEY, CDR2 SMNVEV (reference sequence). The CDR3 loop spans 14 amino acids. Trimming removed 5 bases at V and 0 bases at J, with 10 bases between. DNA of the CDR3: TGTGCCAGCAGTACGGACAGTTCTAACTATGGCTACACCTTC. Its protein product is CASSTDSSNYGYTF.

This sequence joins TRBV7-8 and TRBJ1-4, with TRBD1 matching over 9 bases. The germline gives CDR1 SGHVS, CDR2 FQNEAQ. After removal of 5 bases from V and 6 bases from J, the junction contained 7 bases not matched to a gene. CDR3 length: 15 residues. The CDR3 sequence is CASSITGGWDEKLFF. The CDR3 coding sequence is TGTGCCAGCAGCATAACAGGGGGCTGGGATGAAAAACTGTTTTTT.

This clone was seen only a few times. The chain employs TRBV6-5 and TRBJ2-2, with a weak D call TRBD1 (5 bases). The CDR3 length is 15 residues. Trimming left V 10 bases short and J 2 bases short, with 17 bases between. Germline assignment: CDR1 MNHEY and CDR2 SVGAGI. The CDR3 protein is CATQDTGLNTGELFF. CDR3 DNA sequence: TGTGCCACTCAGGACACAGGCCTTAACACCGGGGAGCTGTTTTTT.

The chain combines TRBV6-1 with TRBJ1-1, with a tentative D call TRBD1 (5 bases). Germline loops: CDR1 MNHNS, CDR2 SASEGT. This CDR3 is built from 13 residues. V was pared by 3 bases and J by 12 bases, with 17 bases between. The CDR3 DNA reads TGTGCCAGCAGTGAGGAACAGGCCACCTGGTCTTTCTTT. Protein: CASSEEQATWSFF.

There are a few counts of this clone. The V and J genes are TRBV6-5 and TRBJ1-2; tentative D call: TRBD1 (6 bases). Deletions cut 4 bases from V and 3 bases from J, with 12 bases between. The CDR3 covers 14 residues. CDR1 and CDR2 from the germline V gene are MNHEY and SVGAGI. The CDR3 coding sequence is TGTGCCAGCAGTTTAGGGACACCGTACTATGGCTACACCTTC. Translating gives CASSLGTPYYGYTF.

Concerning this clone: The same CDR3 arises from other DNA sequences in this sample as well. The chain recombines TRBV5-1 with TRBJ1-2, with 10 bases matching TRBD1. Germline V gene lookup returns CDR1 SGHRS and CDR2 YFSETQ. J was trimmed by 3 bases and V by 2 bases; bases with no gene match: 1. This CDR3 is 14 amino acids long. The DNA for the CDR3 is TGCGCCAGCAGCTTAGGGACAGGGGACTATGGCTACACCTTC. It translates to CASSLGTGDYGYTF. Complete variable domain (other parts from reference TRBV5-1 and TRBJ1-2): KAGVTQTPRYLIKTRGQQVTLSCSPISGHRSVSWYQQTPGQGLQFLFEYFSETQRNKGNFPGRFSGRQFSNSRSEMNVSTLELGDSALYLCASSLGTGDYGYTFGSGTRLTVV.

In nucleotides, the CDR3 is TGTGCCAGCAGCCAAACGCAGGGCCCCATGAACACTGAAGCTTTCTTT. It is translated as CASSQTQGPMNTEAFF. The rearrangement uses TRBV9 and TRBJ1-1; D is possibly TRBD1 (5 bases). V lost 4 bases and J lost 0, with 16 bases in between. The CDR3 loop spans 16 amino acids. Germline CDR1 SGDLS, CDR2 YYNGEE.

As concerns this clone: Distinct nucleotide sequences in the sample also encode this CDR3. The V and J genes are TRBV5-4 and TRBJ2-7, with unresolved D. With 0 bases removed from V and 2 bases from J, the gap between germline ends came to 6 bases. The CDR3 runs 13 residues. Germline V gives CDR1 SGHNT, CDR2 YYREEE (reference sequence). The CDR3 reads CASSLDSPYEQYF. DNA of the CDR3: TGTGCCAGCAGCTTGGACAGTCCCTACGAGCAGTACTTC.

V is TRBV6-1 and J is TRBJ1-3; possibly TRBD1 for D (5 bases). Germline V gene data show CDR1 as MNHNS and CDR2 as SASEGT. The CDR3 runs to 14 residues. V dropped 9 bases and J dropped 0 bases, with 12 bases sitting between them. CDR3 bases: TGTGCCAGTTCCCTGGGGGGCTCTGGAAACACCATATATTTT. It specifies CASSLGGSGNTIYF.

The V call is TRBV10-3, the J call TRBJ2-7, with TRBD2 as a possible D gene (6 bases). CDR1 and CDR2 from the germline V gene are ENHRY and SYGVKD. V lost 2 bases to trimming and J lost 9 bases, with 29 bases between them. This CDR3 spans 18 amino acids. CDR3 sequence (DNA): TGTGCCATCAGTGAGACTAGCCGGTCCGTCGCGTCAGTCCCGACGCAGTACTTC. Protein sequence: CAISETSRSVASVPTQYF.

The genes are TRBV4-2 and TRBJ2-1; 11 nucleotides line up with TRBD2. V shed 3 bases, J shed 6 bases, and the junction held 4 bases outside the gene matches. From germline, CDR1 is LGHNA and CDR2 YNFKEQ. This CDR3 region has 15 residues. CDR3 sequence: CASSQTSGVVNEQFF. CDR3 bases: TGTGCCAGCAGCCAGACTAGCGGGGTCGTCAATGAGCAGTTCTTC.

V is TRBV6-5 and J is TRBJ2-1; the match to TRBD1 covers 12 bases. The CDR3 totals 15 residues. From germline, CDR1 is MNHEY and CDR2 SVGAGI. Trimming removed 5 bases from V and 7 bases from J; junction bases left unmatched: 6. CDR3 sequence (DNA): TGTGCCAGCAGTCCGCCGGGACAGGGGGCAAATGAGCAGTTCTTC. This encodes CASSPPGQGANEQFF.

The chain joins TRBV5-1 to TRBJ2-5; D not resolved. Between the trimmed V and J ends, which lost 0 bases and 5 bases, there was a span of 14 bases. Germline lookup yields CDR1 SGHRS and CDR2 YFSETQ. The CDR3 is 15 residues long. CDR3 sequence: CASSLGGVIRETQYF. The CDR3 region has the DNA TGCGCCAGCAGCTTGGGAGGAGTTATTAGGGAGACCCAGTACTTC. The full variable domain, with the rest looked up from reference TRBV5-1 and TRBJ2-5, is KAGVTQTPRYLIKTRGQQVTLSCSPISGHRSVSWYQQTPGQGLQFLFEYFSETQRNKGNFPGRFSGRQFSNSRSEMNVSTLELGDSALYLCASSLGGVIRETQYFGPGTRLLVL.